One sample yielded the 32 T cell receptor beta chains listed below, sequenced in a study of CD8 T cells in Susac syndrome. With random hexamers, 0.5 to 1 ug RNA was reverse transcribed. TCRdb fed the immunoSEQ multiplex PCR reads into MiXCR, producing one record per CDR3 protein. The sample yields approximately 300,000 distinct CDR3 sequences, approximately 85% seen once. The source material was CD8+ T cells from PBMCs. The receptors originated from a human donor with multiple sclerosis.

The chain has TRBV7-9 and TRBJ1-2; D is possibly TRBD1 (5 bases). The CDR3 covers 13 residues. Trimming removed 5 bases at V and 6 bases at J, with 13 bases between. Germline CDR1 and CDR2: SEHNR and FQNEAQ (reference sequence). Here the CDR3 reads CASSKRDRDGYTF. CDR3 bases: TGTGCCAGCAGCAAGAGGGACCGCGATGGCTACACCTTC.

This clonotype was detected once. The chain links TRBV27 to TRBJ2-7; 9 nucleotides align to TRBD2. J gave up 6 bases and V 5 bases, and 11 bases lay outside the gene matches. This CDR3 spans 15 amino acids. Germline CDR1 is MNHEY and CDR2 is SMNVEV (reference sequence). The CDR3 DNA reads TGTGCCAGCAGTAGTTGGCGGGAGGGCCAGGGCGAGCAGTACTTC. It specifies CASSSWREGQGEQYF.

The V call is TRBV6-1, the J call TRBJ1-2, with 7 bases fitting TRBD1. Per the germline V gene, CDR1 is MNHNS and CDR2 is SASEGT. V lost 5 bases and J lost 4; bases outside the gene matches: 16. The CDR3 is 17 amino acids. The CDR3 nucleotides are TGTGCCAGCAGTCAAGGGGGGGGGACAGCCCTAATCTATGGCTACACCTTC. Translating gives CASSQGGGTALIYGYTF.

This chain connects TRBV30 to TRBJ2-1; D remains unclear. CDR1 is GTSNPN, CDR2 SVGIG, per germline (reference sequence). With 5 bases removed from V and 4 bases from J, the gap between germline ends came to 15 bases. This CDR3 is built from 14 residues. CDR3 nucleotide sequence: TGTGCCTGGGTAGACTTACCTCAGTACAATGAGCAGTTCTTC. It translates to CAWVDLPQYNEQFF.

In DNA form, the CDR3 reads TGTGCCAGCACCGGGGACAGGGGGTACGAGCAGTACTTC. It specifies CASTGDRGYEQYF. V usage is TRBV7-9 and J usage is TRBJ2-7, with 11 bases identical to TRBD1. This CDR3 contains 13 residues. The V segment lost 7 bases and the J segment 4 bases; nucleotides outside the gene matches: 3. Germline loops: CDR1 SEHNR, CDR2 FQNEAQ (reference sequence).

The chain employs TRBV9 and TRBJ1-1; 7 positions agree with TRBD1. Looked up from germline, CDR1 is SGDLS and CDR2 is YYNGEE. The CDR3 length is 15 residues. The J segment lost 4 bases and the V segment lost 0 bases, leaving 6 bases of the junction unmatched. The CDR3: CASSVEGTVGTEAFF. CDR3 nucleotide sequence: TGTGCCAGCAGCGTAGAAGGGACAGTGGGCACTGAAGCTTTCTTT.

CDR3 sequence reads: CASGYGSAYEQFF. As DNA, the CDR3 is TGTGCCAGTGGGTACGGGAGTGCGTATGAGCAGTTCTTC. This rearrangement joins TRBV19 to TRBJ2-1, with D possibly being TRBD2 (6 bases). Deletions cut 8 bases from V and 8 bases from J, with 16 bases between. The CDR3 is 13 amino acids. Germline loops: CDR1 LNHDA, CDR2 SQIVND (reference sequence).

The chain combines TRBV28 with TRBJ1-4; TRBD1 matches 7 bases. With V trimmed by 8 bases and J by 7 bases, 7 bases remained unmatched. The CDR3 length is 13 residues. Germline CDR1 MDHEN, CDR2 SYDVKM. The CDR3 sequence is CASRGTGAEKLFF. DNA of the CDR3: TGTGCCAGCCGTGGAACAGGGGCTGAAAAACTGTTTTTT.

This chain uses TRBV19 with TRBJ2-7, with 9 nucleotides matching TRBD2. CDR3 length: 14 amino acids. The germline V gene encodes CDR1 LNHDA and CDR2 SQIVND (reference sequence). Trimming cost V 5 bases and J 3 bases; bases outside gene matches: 5. CDR3 nucleotide sequence: TGTGCCAGTAGTCCTCTAGCGGGACTCTACGAGCAGTACTTC. Protein product: CASSPLAGLYEQYF.

The rearrangement uses TRBV28 and TRBJ2-1; TRBD2 aligns across 12 bases. V was pared by 4 bases and J by 0 bases, with 13 bases of the junction left unmatched. Per germline, CDR1 MDHEN and CDR2 SYDVKM. The CDR3 extends over 20 amino acids. CDR3 sequence (DNA): TGTGCCAGCAGTTCACATTTAGTGACTAGCGGGAGAGTCTCCTACAATGAGCAGTTCTTC. It specifies CASSSHLVTSGRVSYNEQFF.

The chain recombines TRBV19 with TRBJ2-1; 10 nucleotides agree with TRBD2. Germline lookup yields CDR1 LNHDA and CDR2 SQIVND (reference sequence). Trimming cost V 5 bases and J 3 bases; bases outside gene matches: 4. The length of the CDR3 is 15 residues. CDR3 DNA: TGTGCCAGTAGTGCTAGCGGGAGTTACTACAATGAGCAGTTCTTC. This translates into CASSASGSYYNEQFF.

The V and J genes are TRBV12-3 or TRBV12-4 and TRBJ2-4; TRBD2 matches 8 bases. V lost 6 bases and J lost 1; bases outside the gene matches: 5. The CDR3 runs 15 residues. This chain's CDR3 is CASRGSGIAKNIQYF. The CDR3 DNA sequence: TGTGCCAGCAGGGGTAGCGGGATTGCCAAAAACATTCAGTACTTC.

This chain links TRBV7-9 with TRBJ2-2; no reliable D call. Germline V gene lookup returns CDR1 SEHNR and CDR2 FQNEAQ (reference sequence). The CDR3 covers 13 residues. Trimming removed 4 bases from V and 7 bases from J, with 10 bases in between. The CDR3 protein is CASSSLGLGELFF. CDR3 in DNA: TGTGCCAGCAGCTCGTTGGGCCTCGGGGAGCTGTTTTTT.

The rearrangement links TRBV4-3 to TRBJ2-3; 8 positions agree with TRBD2. Germline V CDR1 and CDR2: LGHNA, YSLEER. CDR3 length: 15 residues. J gave up 8 bases and V 0 bases, and 7 bases lay outside the gene matches. CDR3 sequence: CASSQDQAGVSTQYF. CDR3 sequence (DNA): TGCGCCAGCAGCCAAGATCAAGCGGGAGTCAGTACGCAGTATTTT.

The rearrangement links TRBV20-1 to TRBJ1-1; perhaps TRBD1 as D (5 bases). The CDR3 extends over 13 amino acids. Trimming stripped 6 bases from V and 0 bases from J, with 11 bases between. Germline V gene lookup returns CDR1 DFQATT and CDR2 SNEGSKA (reference sequence). The CDR3 sequence: CSARRVMNTEAFF. CDR3 sequence (DNA): TGCAGTGCCCGCAGGGTCATGAACACTGAAGCTTTCTTT.

The chain couples TRBV27 to TRBJ1-2; TRBD1 aligns across 7 bases. Germline V gene lookup returns CDR1 MNHEY and CDR2 SMNVEV (reference sequence). This CDR3 spans 14 amino acids. The V gene end was trimmed by 5 bases and the J gene end by 5 bases; junction bases not matched to a gene: 8. The CDR3 coding sequence is TGTGCCAGCAGTGCCGGACGGACAGGTTATGGCTACACCTTC. Translation: CASSAGRTGYGYTF.

The chain uses TRBV11-2 and TRBJ2-3, with 10 bases fitting TRBD2. Trimming removed 0 bases from V and 0 bases from J; junction bases left unmatched: 3. Germline CDR1 SGHAT, CDR2 FQNNGV. The CDR3 is 17 residues long. CDR3 DNA sequence: TGTGCCAGCAGCTTAGAGATAGCGGGAGGAAGCACAGATACGCAGTATTTT. Translating it yields CASSLEIAGGSTDTQYF.

V and J are TRBV7-3 and TRBJ2-1; TRBD2 matches at 9 bases. Trimming at V came to 2 bases and at J to 6 bases, leaving 5 bases not matched to a gene. This CDR3 has 15 residues. Germline V gene data show CDR1 as SGHTA and CDR2 as FQGTGA. CDR3 DNA: TGTGCCAGCAGCTTATTAGCGGGAGCCACCAATGAGCAGTTCTTC. This gives the protein CASSLLAGATNEQFF.

This sequence joins TRBV9 and TRBJ2-7, with D possibly matching TRBD2 (6 bases). Deletions cut 0 bases from V and 6 bases from J, with 13 bases between. The CDR3 loop spans 14 amino acids. CDR1 is SGDLS, CDR2 YYNGEE, per germline. CDR3 region: CASSVGGGLVEQYF. Written as DNA, the CDR3 is TGTGCCAGCAGCGTAGGAGGAGGGCTAGTCGAGCAGTACTTC.

V usage is TRBV7-9 and J usage is TRBJ2-1; 14 positions match TRBD2. Germline assignment: CDR1 SEHNR and CDR2 FQNEAQ (reference sequence). CDR3 length equals 18 residues. Trimming removed 5 bases from V and 8 bases from J; junction bases left unmatched: 14. CDR3 DNA sequence: TGTGCCAGCAGCGGCCAATTTCCGGGACTAGCGGGAGCGGATGAGCAGTTCTTC. It is translated as CASSGQFPGLAGADEQFF.

This chain uses TRBV30 with TRBJ2-4, with 14 bases fitting TRBD2. J gave up 14 bases and V 1 base, and 7 bases lay outside the gene matches. This CDR3 is 14 amino acids long. The germline V gene has CDR1 GTSNPN and CDR2 SVGIG (reference sequence). DNA of the CDR3: TGTGCCTGGAGTGACGGGACTAGCGGGAGAGGAAAGTACTTC. Protein sequence: CAWSDGTSGRGKYF.

The chain carries TRBV6-2 or TRBV6-3 and TRBJ2-5, with 10 bases identical to TRBD1. Germline V gene lookup returns CDR1 MNHEY and CDR2 SVGEGT. The J segment lost 5 bases and the V segment lost 2 bases, leaving 11 bases of the junction unmatched. CDR3 length equals 17 residues. CDR3 bases: TGTGCCAGCAGTTACCGGACGGGACAGGGGTCGGGGGAGACCCAGTACTTC. This encodes CASSYRTGQGSGETQYF.

The chain employs TRBV24-1 and TRBJ2-1; 7 bases are shared with TRBD2. Germline CDR1 and CDR2: KGHDR and SFDVKD. The CDR3 spans 13 residues. V lost 9 bases and J lost 7; bases outside the gene matches: 8. The CDR3 sequence: CATAGDLWNEQFF. The CDR3 DNA follows: TGTGCCACCGCGGGGGATTTGTGGAATGAGCAGTTCTTC.

In this sample, this clonotype turned up once. V gene TRBV4-3 combines with J gene TRBJ2-1; D gene unclear. Germline lookup yields CDR1 LGHNA and CDR2 YSLEER. This CDR3 is 15 amino acids long. The V end was cut by 0 bases, the J end by 8 bases, with 14 bases between. The CDR3 sequence: CASSQDLNLIYEQFF. In DNA, the CDR3 is TGCGCCAGCAGCCAAGATCTTAACCTGATTTATGAGCAGTTCTTC.

V usage is TRBV27 and J usage is TRBJ2-7; 8 bases are a match to TRBD1. Germline V CDR1 and CDR2: MNHEY, SMNVEV (reference sequence). The CDR3 runs to 14 residues. V gave up 4 bases and J gave up 5 bases; unmatched junction bases: 7. CDR3 DNA sequence: TGTGCCAGCAGTTGGACAGGGTTGGCCGACGAGCAGTACTTC. This translates into CASSWTGLADEQYF.

V usage is TRBV7-2 and J usage is TRBJ2-5; D is ambiguous. From germline, CDR1 is SGHTA and CDR2 FQGNSA. The germline V and J ends were trimmed by 6 bases and 4 bases, with 9 bases remaining between them. The CDR3 runs to 12 residues. CDR3 loop: CASRKEVETQYF. CDR3 sequence (DNA): TGTGCCAGCAGAAAAGAAGTAGAGACCCAGTACTTC.

J is TRBJ2-1 and V is TRBV3-1, with TRBD2 identical over 8 bases. Germline CDR1 LGHDT, CDR2 YNNKEL (reference sequence). This CDR3 is built from 15 residues. Losses at the gene ends were 2 bases for V and 6 bases for J; bases not matched to a gene: 6. CDR3 nucleotides: TGTGCCAGCAGCCAAACGGGAGGGCCCCCCAATGAGCAGTTCTTC. Translating gives CASSQTGGPPNEQFF.

This chain connects TRBV28 to TRBJ2-7; tentatively, D is TRBD1 (6 bases). Between the trimmed V and J ends, which lost 7 bases and 5 bases, there was a span of 15 bases. Germline V gene data show CDR1 as MDHEN and CDR2 as SYDVKM. The CDR3 contains 13 residues. This chain's CDR3 is CASTWGQGDEQYF. The CDR3 DNA reads as TGTGCCAGCACTTGGGGGCAGGGCGACGAGCAGTACTTC.

A single count supports this clonotype. V usage is TRBV9 and J usage is TRBJ2-1; D not certain. Trimming cost V 0 bases and J 14 bases, with 12 bases left between them. The CDR3 is made up of 12 amino acids. Germline lookup yields CDR1 SGDLS and CDR2 YYNGEE. DNA for the CDR3: TGTGCCAGCAGCGTAGGAGGCCATTGGAAGTTCTTC. This encodes CASSVGGHWKFF. Full variable domain (outside the CDR3, taken from reference TRBV9 and TRBJ2-1): DSGVTQTPKHLITATGQRVTLRCSPRSGDLSVYWYQQSLDQGLQFLIQYYNGEERAKGNILERFSAQQFPDLHSELNLSSLELGDSALYFCASSVGGHWKFFGPGTRLTVL.

This chain joins TRBV11-2 and TRBJ2-3; unclear D gene. V was clipped by 3 bases and J by 11 bases, with 9 bases between them. Germline V gene lookup returns CDR1 SGHAT and CDR2 FQNNGV. The CDR3 covers 11 residues. CDR3 region: CASSLSRLQYF. The CDR3 DNA reads as TGTGCCAGCAGCTTGAGCAGGCTGCAGTATTTT.

The V and J genes are TRBV19 and TRBJ2-3; no firm D call. CDR1 LNHDA and CDR2 SQIVND come from the germline V gene (reference sequence). The length of the CDR3 is 17 residues. V dropped 3 bases and J dropped 0 bases, with 16 bases sitting between them. The CDR3 DNA follows: TGTGCCAGTAGTATGACGGGTGCAGGAGTAAGCACAGATACGCAGTATTTT. Its translation: CASSMTGAGVSTDTQYF.

This chain uses TRBV25-1 with TRBJ2-1, with a possible D match to TRBD1 (6 bases). This CDR3 is built from 13 residues. Germline lookup yields CDR1 MGHDK and CDR2 SYGVNS. Trimming left V 3 bases short and J 6 bases short, with 9 bases between. The CDR3 loop is CASSDTGLNEQFF. The CDR3 DNA follows: TGTGCCAGCAGTGATACAGGGCTCAATGAGCAGTTCTTC.